The clone carrying this TCR beta chain shows up as medium-sized by frequency. Its antigen is unidentified. Biomarkers including neurofilament, amyloid-beta and tau confirmed neurodegeneration in the patients. CSF cells were profiled by 10X single-cell V(D)J and 5' expression. TCRdb re-called the 10x single-cell sequencing reads and catalogs CDR3 proteins one per entry, DNA excluded. Here the sample table reports about 710 distinct CDR3 sequences. The sample originates from a study of CD8 T cells in cerebrospinal fluid in Alzheimer's disease. Study-wide background: Two single-cell methods, plate-based nested PCR and droplet-based sequencing, assessed CSF clonal expansion.

The CDR3 has 13 amino acids. Germline assignment: CDR1 SGHRS and CDR2 YFSETQ. Study-wide points: Healthy subjects less often had a clone of at least 3% than Alzheimer's patients.

The V and J genes are TRBV5-1 and TRBJ2-7. The source is a human donor with Alzheimer's disease. Sequenced material: cerebrospinal fluid. The CDR3 spells CASSIRASYEQYF.